Listed here are 30 T cell receptor beta chains from one sample, sequenced in a study of blood T cell repertoires in COVID-19. The protocol was immunoSEQ multiplex PCR, while the TCRdb copy is restricted to in-frame clones and leaves out a portion. The table includes about 260,000 clones, approximately 91% detected once. The sequencing sample was made of peripheral blood. The receptors come from a person under 30 with COVID-19, enrolled during active disease.

The chain recombines TRBV28 with TRBJ2-4; 7 nucleotides line up with TRBD2. The CDR3 is made up of 16 amino acids. The junction had 11 bases not matched to a gene; V was cut back by 2 bases and J by 7 bases. The germline CDR1 and CDR2 sequences are MDHEN and SYDVKM. The CDR3 loop reads CASSLNLAVKGNIQYF. CDR3 bases: TGTGCCAGCAGTTTAAACCTAGCGGTCAAAGGGAACATTCAGTACTTC.

The chain is built from TRBV28 and TRBJ1-2, with 8 bases fitting TRBD1. Trimming cost V 7 bases and J 6 bases; bases outside gene matches: 7. The CDR3 runs to 13 residues. Germline V gene sequence: CDR1 MDHEN, CDR2 SYDVKM. Written as DNA, the CDR3 is TGTGCCAGCATAGACAGGGGCTCGGATGGCTACACCTTC. It specifies CASIDRGSDGYTF.

J is TRBJ2-7 and V is TRBV7-9; D is possibly TRBD2 (5 bases). CDR1 is SEHNR and CDR2 is FQNEAQ in the germline V gene (reference sequence). There are 13 residues in the CDR3. V lost 1 base and J lost 4, with 8 bases in between. CDR3 nucleotides: TGTGCCAGCAGCTTAGTAGAGGGATACGAGCAGTACTTC. It translates to CASSLVEGYEQYF. Drawing the rest from reference TRBV7-9 and TRBJ2-7, the complete variable domain is DTGVSQNPRHKITKRGQNVTFRCDPISEHNRLYWYRQTLGQGPEFLTYFQNEAQLEKSRLLSDRFSAERPKGSFSTLEIQRTEQGDSAMYLCASSLVEGYEQYFGPGTRLTVT.

Only one count was recorded for this clone. J is TRBJ1-5 and V is TRBV2; D is perhaps TRBD1 (5 bases). CDR3 size: 14 residues. The V gene's germline CDR1 is SNHLY and CDR2 FYNNEI. V shed 2 bases and J shed 7 bases, with 12 bases lying between them. The DNA of the CDR3 is TGTGCCAGCAGTGAAATCAGGGAAGGGCAGCCCCAGCATTTT. Encoded protein: CASSEIREGQPQHF.

This chain connects TRBV3-1 (or the pseudogene TRBV3-2) to TRBJ2-1; TRBD2 agrees at 9 bases. Germline-derived CDR1 and CDR2 are LGHDT and YNNKEL (reference sequence). J gave up 0 bases and V 8 bases, and 5 bases lay outside the gene matches. There are 15 residues in the CDR3. CDR3 in DNA: TGTGCCAGCTCCGGTAGCGGGAGCTCCTACAATGAGCAGTTCTTC. Its protein product is CASSGSGSSYNEQFF.

Written as DNA, the CDR3 is TGTGCCAGCCTCCGGGACAGGGGCTATGGCTACACCTTC. It translates to CASLRDRGYGYTF. The V gene is TRBV12-3 or TRBV12-4, the J gene TRBJ1-2; 10 nucleotides match TRBD1. The CDR3 is 13 amino acids. V lost 8 bases to trimming and J lost 4 bases; unmatched junction nucleotides: 4.

The chain uses TRBV6-2 or TRBV6-3 and TRBJ2-3; no clear D. Germline loops: CDR1 MNHEY, CDR2 SVGEGT. The CDR3 has 15 residues. With 2 bases removed from V and 2 bases from J, the gap between germline ends came to 11 bases. Here the CDR3 DNA reads TGTGCCAGCAGTTACCTTGCACAAGACACAGATACGCAGTATTTT. Translating it yields CASSYLAQDTDTQYF.

The chain employs TRBV10-2 and TRBJ2-5; D is ambiguous. CDR1 is WSHSY, CDR2 SAAADI, per germline. This CDR3 has 13 amino acids. V lost 7 bases and J 3 bases, leaving 12 bases between the germline ends. CDR3 coding DNA: TGCGCCAGCAAACAGACAAATGAAGAGACCCAGTACTTC. Translating gives CASKQTNEETQYF.

V is TRBV27 and J is TRBJ2-1; D possibly corresponds to TRBD1 (6 bases). In germline, CDR1 is MNHEY, CDR2 SMNVEV (reference sequence). V was cut by 2 bases and J by 6 bases, with 26 bases left in between. This CDR3 is 19 amino acids long. CDR3 region: CASSLGLAMELGGSNEQFF. In DNA, the CDR3 is TGTGCCAGCAGTTTAGGGCTAGCAATGGAGCTAGGGGGAAGCAATGAGCAGTTCTTC.

The rearrangement joins TRBV27 to TRBJ2-1, with 7 nucleotides matching TRBD2. CDR1 and CDR2 from the germline V gene are MNHEY and SMNVEV (reference sequence). The CDR3 is 14 residues long. Unmatched junction bases numbered 8, after V lost 4 bases and J lost 8 bases. CDR3 nucleotides: TGTGCCAGCAGTTGGGCGGGAGCGCTATATGAGCAGTTCTTC. Translated: CASSWAGALYEQFF.

The chain employs TRBV10-3 and TRBJ2-5; tentative D call: TRBD2 (6 bases). This CDR3 contains 13 residues. CDR1 ENHRY and CDR2 SYGVKD come from the germline V gene. Trimming removed 6 bases at V and 2 bases at J, with 10 bases between. The CDR3 sequence: CAIRMGLQETQYF. The CDR3 bases are TGTGCCATCAGGATGGGACTTCAAGAGACCCAGTACTTC.

V gene TRBV7-3 combines with J gene TRBJ1-6; 7 bases map to TRBD1. Germline V gives CDR1 SGHTA, CDR2 FQGTGA. The CDR3 covers 15 residues. The ends lost 6 bases at V and 7 bases at J; junction bases unmatched: 9. CDR3 sequence: CASSYRTGPNSPLHF. CDR3 coding DNA: TGTGCCAGCAGTTATCGGACAGGACCGAATTCACCCCTCCACTTT.

This sequence joins TRBV9 and TRBJ2-2, with D tentatively TRBD2 (6 bases). The CDR3 totals 17 residues. In germline, CDR1 is SGDLS, CDR2 YYNGEE. Trimming left V 4 bases short and J 6 bases short, with 22 bases between. This chain's CDR3 is CASSPRGGLFGSGELFF. In DNA form, the CDR3 reads TGTGCCAGCAGCCCCCGGGGAGGACTGTTTGGTTCCGGGGAGCTGTTTTTT.

The rearrangement joins TRBV5-4 to TRBJ2-2; 14 bases map to TRBD2. This CDR3 has 17 amino acids. Germline trimming cut 4 bases from V and 7 bases from J; bases unmatched to any gene: 9. Germline V CDR1 and CDR2: SGHNT, YYREEE (reference sequence). The CDR3 region is CASSPVPTSGRVGELFF. CDR3 coding DNA: TGTGCCAGCAGCCCGGTCCCGACTAGCGGGAGGGTCGGGGAGCTGTTTTTT.

J is TRBJ1-3 and V is TRBV11-2, with a weak D call TRBD1 (6 bases). The CDR3 is 17 residues long. With 6 bases removed from V and 0 bases from J, the gap between germline ends came to 18 bases. The germline V gene has CDR1 SGHAT and CDR2 FQNNGV. CDR3 region: CASRTDNRDFSGNTIYF. As DNA, the CDR3 is TGTGCCAGCAGGACCGACAACAGGGATTTCTCTGGAAACACCATATATTTT.

The chain employs TRBV4-1 and TRBJ2-5, with D perhaps TRBD2 (5 bases). The CDR3 covers 17 residues. The V end lost 3 bases, the J end lost 5 bases, and 22 bases lay between the germline ends. The germline V gene encodes CDR1 MGHRA and CDR2 YSYEKL. CDR3 residues: CASSQGRAVGNRETQYF. CDR3 DNA sequence: TGCGCCAGCAGCCAGGGCCGAGCGGTGGGGAATCGGGAGACCCAGTACTTC.

V gene TRBV5-4 combines with J gene TRBJ1-2, with a possible D match to TRBD1 (5 bases). The CDR3 length is 13 residues. CDR1 is SGHNT and CDR2 is YYREEE in the germline V gene (reference sequence). Trimming cost V 1 base and J 4 bases, with 8 bases left between them. This CDR3 reads CASSLQGPYGYTF. Here the CDR3 DNA reads TGTGCCAGCAGCTTGCAGGGCCCCTATGGCTACACCTTC. Full variable domain (rest looked up from reference TRBV5-4 and TRBJ1-2): ETGVTQSPTHLIKTRGQQVTLRCSSQSGHNTVSWYQQALGQGPQFIFQYYREEENGRGNFPPRFSGLQFPNYSSELNVNALELDDSALYLCASSLQGPYGYTFGSGTRLTVV.

The chain uses TRBV4-1 and TRBJ2-5; 8 nucleotides align to TRBD2. Per the germline V gene, CDR1 is MGHRA and CDR2 is YSYEKL. This CDR3 has 15 amino acids. Trimming at V came to 2 bases and at J to 2 bases, leaving 4 bases not matched to a gene. This chain's CDR3 is CASSQITSGQETQYF. The CDR3 DNA follows: TGCGCCAGCAGCCAAATAACTAGCGGACAAGAGACCCAGTACTTC.

This clone was seen a few times. The chain carries TRBV12-3 or TRBV12-4 and TRBJ1-2, with 7 bases that match TRBD1. V dropped 3 bases and J dropped 8; count of bases not matched to a gene: 6. The CDR3 runs 13 residues. The CDR3 spells CASSFVEGGGYTF. Written as DNA, the CDR3 is TGTGCCAGCAGTTTCGTCGAAGGGGGCGGCTACACCTTC.

V gene TRBV11-3 combines with J gene TRBJ2-1; 10 nucleotides align to TRBD2. Germline CDR1 reads SGHNT; CDR2 reads YENEEA. J gave up 10 bases and V 1 base, and 1 base lay outside the gene matches. CDR3 size: 13 residues. The chain's CDR3 is CASSLAGLAEQFF. The DNA of the CDR3 is TGTGCCAGCAGCTTAGCGGGACTAGCGGAGCAGTTCTTC.

The chain combines TRBV7-9 with TRBJ2-2, with 7 bases aligning to TRBD2. Germline CDR1 is SEHNR and CDR2 is FQNEAQ (reference sequence). J lost 5 bases, V lost 7 bases, and 13 bases had no gene match. The CDR3 length is 16 residues. The CDR3 is CASTLWVAGQTGELFF. Written as DNA, the CDR3 is TGTGCCAGCACCCTTTGGGTAGCGGGTCAGACCGGGGAGCTGTTTTTT.

The chain joins TRBV6-5 to TRBJ2-7; TRBD2 matches 7 bases. The CDR3 runs to 15 residues. V shed 3 bases, J shed 2 bases, and the junction held 7 bases outside the gene matches. CDR1 is MNHEY, CDR2 SVGAGI, per germline. The CDR3: CASSYQQGGTYEQYF. The CDR3, as DNA: TGTGCCAGCAGTTATCAGCAGGGAGGGACCTACGAGCAGTACTTC.

The DNA for the CDR3 is TGTGCCAGCTCACCCCCTAGCAATGAGCAGTTCTTC. This sequence encodes CASSPPSNEQFF. The chain has TRBV18 and TRBJ2-1; D is uncertain. Trimming took 3 bases from V and 6 from J, leaving 6 bases between them. CDR3 size: 12 residues. Germline V lookup: CDR1 KGHSH, CDR2 LQKENI.

The chain combines TRBV2 with TRBJ1-4; D is possibly TRBD1 (6 bases). Trimming shortened V by 3 bases and J by 2 bases, and 13 bases separated the two germline ends. CDR1 SNHLY and CDR2 FYNNEI come from the germline V gene. This CDR3 has 16 amino acids. CDR3 in DNA: TGTGCCAGCAGTGACCCCCAGGGGTCCACTAATGAAAAACTGTTTTTT. This codes for CASSDPQGSTNEKLFF.

This sequence joins TRBV5-1 and TRBJ2-3; 7 nucleotides line up with TRBD1. Germline assignment: CDR1 SGHRS and CDR2 YFSETQ. This CDR3 region has 18 residues. The junction had 12 bases not matched to a gene; V was cut back by 0 bases and J by 2 bases. CDR3 residues: CASSLGVQGLSNTDTQYF. Written as DNA, the CDR3 is TGCGCCAGCAGCTTGGGAGTACAGGGGCTCTCAAACACAGATACGCAGTATTTT.

This clone is a singleton in its sample. The chain combines TRBV5-6 with TRBJ2-3; a weak D match, TRBD2 (6 bases). The CDR3 is 15 residues long. V lost 6 bases to trimming and J lost 1 base, with 15 bases between them. The germline CDR1 and CDR2 sequences are SGHDT and YYEEEE. The CDR3 DNA follows: TGTGCCAGCAAAGTCACTAGCAAAGGCACAGATACGCAGTATTTT. It codes for CASKVTSKGTDTQYF.

The CDR3 here is CASSPDWGGGNTIYF. As DNA, the CDR3 is TGTGCCAGCAGCCCAGATTGGGGGGGTGGAAACACCATATATTTT. J is TRBJ1-3 and V is TRBV9; D is possibly TRBD1 (5 bases). Trimming stripped 4 bases from V and 3 bases from J, with 14 bases between. This CDR3 region has 15 residues. The germline V gene has CDR1 SGDLS and CDR2 YYNGEE.

V gene TRBV10-3 combines with J gene TRBJ2-2, with 10 bases matching TRBD1. V lost 8 bases and J lost 1; bases outside the gene matches: 7. This CDR3 comprises 16 residues. CDR1 is ENHRY, CDR2 SYGVKD, per germline. CDR3 sequence reads: CAICDDRGLNTGELFF. In DNA form, the CDR3 reads TGTGCCATCTGCGACGACAGGGGGCTGAACACCGGGGAGCTGTTTTTT.

This sequence joins TRBV6-1 and TRBJ2-5; D may be TRBD1 (6 bases). The CDR3 loop spans 17 amino acids. Deletions cut 2 bases from V and 1 base from J, with 17 bases between. CDR1 is MNHNS and CDR2 is SASEGT in the germline V gene. CDR3 sequence: CASSEMIGRGGQETQYF. CDR3 DNA: TGTGCCAGCAGTGAAATGATTGGCAGGGGCGGCCAAGAGACCCAGTACTTC.

This rearrangement joins TRBV5-4 to TRBJ1-1; no definite D call. CDR3 length equals 14 residues. Germline CDR1 is SGHNT and CDR2 is YYREEE (reference sequence). V shed 1 base and J shed 1 base, with 8 bases lying between them. The CDR3 DNA follows: TGTGCCAGCAGCTTGTACCAGGCGAACACTGAAGCTTTCTTT. Its translation is CASSLYQANTEAFF.